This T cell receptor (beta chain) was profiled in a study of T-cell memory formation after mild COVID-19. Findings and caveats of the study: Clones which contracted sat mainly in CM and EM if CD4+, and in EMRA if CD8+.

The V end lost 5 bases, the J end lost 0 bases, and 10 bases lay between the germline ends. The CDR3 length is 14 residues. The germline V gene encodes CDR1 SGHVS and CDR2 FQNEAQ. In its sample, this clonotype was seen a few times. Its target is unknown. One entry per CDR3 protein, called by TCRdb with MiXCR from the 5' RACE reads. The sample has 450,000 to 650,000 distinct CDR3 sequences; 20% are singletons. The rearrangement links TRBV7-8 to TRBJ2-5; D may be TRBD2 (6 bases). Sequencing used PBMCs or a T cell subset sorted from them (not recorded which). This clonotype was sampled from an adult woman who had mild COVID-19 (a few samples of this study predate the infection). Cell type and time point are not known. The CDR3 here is CASSVRENQETQYF. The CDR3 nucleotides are TGTGCCAGCAGCGTACGGGAGAACCAAGAGACCCAGTACTTC.